The next 26 T cell receptor beta chains were all read from a single sample in a study of technical replicates of blood from a few donors. Using immunoSEQ multiplex PCR, the repertoire was profiled, and TCRdb retains in-frame clones only, with some absent. Of about 70,000 clones listed, approximately 98% are singletons. Sequencing was done on a sample of T cells isolated from PBMCs. The source is a human donor in good health.

V is TRBV2 and J is TRBJ1-1, with TRBD1 identical over 7 bases. Germline-derived CDR1 and CDR2 are SNHLY and FYNNEI. The CDR3 contains 14 residues. The V segment lost 6 bases and the J segment 11 bases; nucleotides outside the gene matches: 15. The CDR3 spells CASSAGPTGFFAFF. Here the CDR3 DNA reads TGTGCCAGCAGCGCCGGTCCGACAGGGTTTTTTGCTTTCTTT. The whole variable domain, filled in from reference TRBV2 and TRBJ1-1, reads EPEVTQTPSHQVTQMGQEVILRCVPISNHLYFYWYRQILGQKVEFLVSFYNNEISEKSEIFDDQFSVERPDGSNFTLKIRSTKLEDSAMYFCASSAGPTGFFAFFGQGTRLTVV.

The chain couples TRBV28 to TRBJ2-2, with D possibly being TRBD1 (6 bases). The CDR3 consists of 14 residues. CDR1 and CDR2 (germline): MDHEN, SYDVKM. Trimming cost V 6 bases and J 3 bases, with 11 bases left between them. For the CDR3, the DNA is TGTGCCAGCAGCGAACAGGGATACACCGGGGAGCTGTTTTTT. It is translated as CASSEQGYTGELFF.

The chain has TRBV6-6 and TRBJ2-1; 8 nucleotides agree with TRBD2. The trim removed 5 bases at V and 5 bases at J, leaving 8 bases unmatched. CDR3 length: 15 amino acids. Per germline, CDR1 MNHNY and CDR2 SVGAGI (reference sequence). The CDR3 coding sequence is TGTGCCAGCAGTAGTCTAGCGGGTACCAACAATGAGCAGTTCTTC. Translating gives CASSSLAGTNNEQFF.

This chain joins TRBV5-1 and TRBJ1-4, with D hard to call. The CDR3 totals 13 residues. V lost 4 bases, J lost 6 bases, and 10 bases lay in between. In germline, CDR1 is SGHRS, CDR2 YFSETQ. This CDR3 is CASSLRGDEKLFF. CDR3 DNA sequence: TGCGCCAGCAGCCTGCGGGGAGATGAAAAACTGTTTTTT. The entire variable domain, with the rest obtained from reference TRBV5-1 and TRBJ1-4, is as follows: KAGVTQTPRYLIKTRGQQVTLSCSPISGHRSVSWYQQTPGQGLQFLFEYFSETQRNKGNFPGRFSGRQFSNSRSEMNVSTLELGDSALYLCASSLRGDEKLFFGSGTQLSVL.

The rearrangement joins TRBV4-1 to TRBJ2-2; no firm D call. Trimming removed 0 bases from V and 4 bases from J, with 6 bases in between. The CDR3 is 14 residues long. CDR1 and CDR2 from the germline V gene are MGHRA and YSYEKL. The CDR3 nucleotides are TGCGCCAGCAGCCAAGATTACTCCACCGGGGAGCTGTTTTTT. Translating it yields CASSQDYSTGELFF.

V gene TRBV7-2 combines with J gene TRBJ1-2; no reliable D call. This CDR3 spans 14 amino acids. The germline V and J ends were trimmed by 7 bases and 3 bases, with 15 bases remaining between them. CDR1 SGHTA and CDR2 FQGNSA come from the germline V gene. Here the CDR3 reads CASIEVGSYYGYTF. The CDR3 nucleotides are TGTGCCAGCATCGAGGTCGGCTCATACTATGGCTACACCTTC.

The J gene is TRBJ2-4, the V gene TRBV13, with TRBD1 matching 7 bases. Germline CDR1 and CDR2: PRHDT and FYEKMQ (reference sequence). The CDR3 loop spans 14 amino acids. V dropped 4 bases and J dropped 6; count of bases not matched to a gene: 6. This chain's CDR3 is CASSSWTGGNIQYF. DNA of the CDR3: TGTGCCAGCAGCTCATGGACAGGCGGAAACATTCAGTACTTC.

The chain joins TRBV29-1 to TRBJ2-7, with D maybe TRBD2 (7 bases). Germline-derived CDR1 and CDR2 are SQVTM and ANQGSEA. This CDR3 has 16 amino acids. The germline V and J ends were trimmed by 6 bases and 0 bases, with 21 bases remaining between them. In DNA form, the CDR3 reads TGCAGCGTCGGGGGAGGGACATTCGACGACTCCTACGAGCAGTACTTC. Its translation is CSVGGGTFDDSYEQYF.

The CDR3 DNA reads TGTGCCAGCAGCACCCCTGCAGGGTCGGGTGAAAAACTGTTTTTT. Translation gives CASSTPAGSGEKLFF. The chain joins TRBV5-5 to TRBJ1-4; tentative D call: TRBD1 (5 bases). The germline V gene encodes CDR1 SGHKS and CDR2 YYEKEE (reference sequence). CDR3 length equals 15 residues. V lost 4 bases, J lost 7 bases, and 17 bases lay in between. The full variable domain, rest sourced from reference TRBV5-5 and TRBJ1-4, is DAGVTQSPTHLIKTRGQQVTLRCSPISGHKSVSWYQQVLGQGPQFIFQYYEKEERGRGNFPDRFSARQFPNYSSELNVNALLLGDSALYLCASSTPAGSGEKLFFGSGTQLSVL.

The rearrangement links TRBV2 to TRBJ1-1, with D tentatively TRBD1 (6 bases). The germline V gene encodes CDR1 SNHLY and CDR2 FYNNEI. Trimming pared 6 bases from V and 2 bases from J, leaving 16 bases between. This CDR3 is 15 amino acids long. The chain's CDR3 is CASSRRAGVNTEAFF. CDR3 DNA sequence: TGTGCCAGCAGCCGAAGGGCAGGGGTAAACACTGAAGCTTTCTTT.

The V gene is TRBV11-3, the J gene TRBJ2-1; maybe TRBD2 (6 bases). This CDR3 has 14 amino acids. V dropped 1 base and J dropped 5 bases, with 9 bases sitting between them. Germline assignment: CDR1 SGHNT and CDR2 YENEEA. CDR3: CASSLAGVHNEQFF. DNA for the CDR3: TGTGCCAGCAGCTTAGCGGGAGTCCACAATGAGCAGTTCTTC.

This sequence joins TRBV19 and TRBJ2-7; D gene uncertain. The germline gives CDR1 LNHDA, CDR2 SQIVND (reference sequence). The V end lost 6 bases, the J end lost 3 bases, and 12 bases lay between the germline ends. This CDR3 comprises 13 residues. In nucleotides, the CDR3 is TGTGCCAGTAGCCTGTCACACATCTACGAGCAGTACTTC. Its translation: CASSLSHIYEQYF. The full variable domain, with the rest looked up from reference TRBV19 and TRBJ2-7, is DGGITQSPKYLFRKEGQNVTLSCEQNLNHDAMYWYRQDPGQGLRLIYYSQIVNDFQKGDIAEGYSVSREKKESFPLTVTSAQKNPTAFYLCASSLSHIYEQYFGPGTRLTVT.

The chain links TRBV30 to TRBJ1-2; a weak D match, TRBD1 (5 bases). Trimming stripped 0 bases from V and 13 bases from J, with 12 bases between. The CDR3 consists of 11 residues. CDR1 and CDR2 (germline): GTSNPN, SVGIG (reference sequence). The chain's CDR3 is CAWSVRGPTTF. The CDR3 DNA reads as TGTGCCTGGAGTGTTAGGGGCCCGACCACCTTC.

The chain has TRBV19 and TRBJ1-5, with a tentative D call TRBD1 (6 bases). V shed 5 bases and J shed 7 bases, with 12 bases lying between them. Germline loops: CDR1 LNHDA, CDR2 SQIVND (reference sequence). The CDR3 totals 13 residues. The CDR3 reads CASSFGQSQPQHF. Written as DNA, the CDR3 is TGTGCCAGTAGTTTCGGACAGTCGCAGCCCCAGCATTTT. The full variable domain, completed using reference TRBV19 and TRBJ1-5, is DGGITQSPKYLFRKEGQNVTLSCEQNLNHDAMYWYRQDPGQGLRLIYYSQIVNDFQKGDIAEGYSVSREKKESFPLTVTSAQKNPTAFYLCASSFGQSQPQHFGDGTRLSIL.

With regard to this clone: No DNA is shown, since the ends of the CDR3 on it are uncertain; the CDR3 is the one TCRdb lists. The rearrangement uses TRBV30 and TRBJ2-6; the D call TRBD2 from the table was never checked on the DNA. The CDR3 sequence runs 12 residues, both termini included. The germline gives CDR1 GTSNPN, CDR2 SVGIG (reference sequence). The CDR3 loop reads CACPGRGNVLTF.

The V and J genes are TRBV19 and TRBJ1-5, with TRBD1 identical over 7 bases. The CDR3 loop spans 15 amino acids. Trimming cost V 3 bases and J 5 bases; bases outside gene matches: 7. Per germline, CDR1 LNHDA and CDR2 SQIVND (reference sequence). In DNA, the CDR3 is TGTGCCAGTAGTATTGACAAGGGGGCTTATCAGCCCCAGCATTTT. Its translation is CASSIDKGAYQPQHF.

The chain couples TRBV19 to TRBJ2-1; 9 bases match TRBD1. Germline assignment: CDR1 LNHDA and CDR2 SQIVND (reference sequence). The CDR3 is 15 amino acids. V lost 6 bases and J lost 2; bases outside the gene matches: 5. CDR3: CASRGQGQAYNEQFF. CDR3 nucleotides: TGTGCCAGTAGGGGACAGGGACAGGCCTACAATGAGCAGTTCTTC. Variable domain in full (rest from reference TRBV19 and TRBJ2-1): DGGITQSPKYLFRKEGQNVTLSCEQNLNHDAMYWYRQDPGQGLRLIYYSQIVNDFQKGDIAEGYSVSREKKESFPLTVTSAQKNPTAFYLCASRGQGQAYNEQFFGPGTRLTVL.

The chain links TRBV11-2 to TRBJ2-5; a weak D match, TRBD1 (6 bases). The CDR3 is 15 amino acids. V was clipped by 1 base and J by 2 bases, with 11 bases between them. From germline, CDR1 is SGHAT and CDR2 FQNNGV. Here the CDR3 DNA reads TGTGCCAGCAGCTTAGGGTTGACAGGTCAAGAGACCCAGTACTTC. It specifies CASSLGLTGQETQYF. The full variable domain, in which reference TRBV11-2 and TRBJ2-5 provide the parts outside the CDR3, is EAGVAQSPRYKIIEKRQSVAFWCNPISGHATLYWYQQILGQGPKLLIQFQNNGVVDDSQLPKDRFSAERLKGVDSTLKIQPAKLEDSAVYLCASSLGLTGQETQYFGPGTRLLVL.

The chain carries TRBV2 and TRBJ1-2; 9 positions agree with TRBD1. This CDR3 spans 14 amino acids. Germline V CDR1 and CDR2: SNHLY, FYNNEI. The V and J ends lost 6 bases and 4 bases, in that order; junction bases with no gene match: 6. The CDR3 region has the DNA TGTGCCAGCAGATCGGGACAGGGAGGCTATGGCTACACCTTC. Protein sequence: CASRSGQGGYGYTF. The whole variable domain, filled in from reference TRBV2 and TRBJ1-2, reads EPEVTQTPSHQVTQMGQEVILRCVPISNHLYFYWYRQILGQKVEFLVSFYNNEISEKSEIFDDQFSVERPDGSNFTLKIRSTKLEDSAMYFCASRSGQGGYGYTFGSGTRLTVV.

The chain joins TRBV7-8 to TRBJ2-5, with D possibly being TRBD1 (5 bases). This CDR3 has 14 amino acids. Deletions cut 7 bases from V and 4 bases from J, with 16 bases between. CDR1 SGHVS and CDR2 FQNEAQ come from the germline V gene. The CDR3 loop is CASTPLGARETQYF. CDR3 DNA sequence: TGTGCCAGCACCCCCCTTGGGGCCAGAGAGACCCAGTACTTC.

The genes are TRBV5-8 and TRBJ2-1; D is perhaps TRBD2 (6 bases). This CDR3 contains 15 residues. V was clipped by 3 bases and J by 6 bases, with 16 bases between them. Germline V gene lookup returns CDR1 SGHTS and CDR2 YDEGEE. The CDR3 nucleotides read TGTGCCAGCAGCTCCGGACGGATGGGGGGCAATGAGCAGTTCTTC. Translated, it gives CASSSGRMGGNEQFF.

The CDR3 bases are TGTGCCATCAGTGAGAGACAGATAACCTACGAGCAGTACTTC. Protein: CAISERQITYEQYF. The V gene is TRBV10-3, the J gene TRBJ2-7; weak D call: TRBD1 (5 bases). CDR1 is ENHRY, CDR2 SYGVKD, per germline. The CDR3 is 14 amino acids. With 2 bases removed from V and 2 bases from J, the gap between germline ends came to 10 bases.

V is TRBV27 and J is TRBJ2-7; 12 nucleotides match TRBD1. The CDR3 totals 14 residues. Germline V gives CDR1 MNHEY, CDR2 SMNVEV (reference sequence). Losses at the gene ends were 8 bases for V and 6 bases for J; bases not matched to a gene: 8. CDR3 nucleotides: TGTGCCAGCTACTCCGGGACAGGGGGCTTCGAGCAGTACTTC. It is translated as CASYSGTGGFEQYF.

V is TRBV2 and J is TRBJ2-7, with 9 positions matching TRBD2. V was pared by 3 bases and J by 7 bases, with 10 bases of the junction left unmatched. There are 15 residues in the CDR3. Germline loops: CDR1 SNHLY, CDR2 FYNNEI. The CDR3 spells CASSDPAGGSSEQYF. The CDR3 DNA reads as TGTGCCAGCAGTGACCCAGCGGGAGGATCTTCTGAGCAGTACTTC.

The gene calls are TRBV4-1 and TRBJ2-7, with 8 bases aligning to TRBD2. Trimming removed 0 bases from V and 7 bases from J; junction bases left unmatched: 11. Germline V gene lookup returns CDR1 MGHRA and CDR2 YSYEKL. This CDR3 is 16 amino acids long. The CDR3: CASSQDLGLASREQYF. In DNA, the CDR3 is TGCGCCAGCAGCCAAGACCTTGGACTAGCTTCCCGGGAGCAGTACTTC.

V is TRBV2 and J is TRBJ2-1, with TRBD2 identical over 9 bases. After removal of 6 bases from V and 4 bases from J, the junction contained 7 bases not matched to a gene. CDR1 and CDR2 from the germline V gene are SNHLY and FYNNEI. The CDR3 has 15 residues. The CDR3 loop reads CASRSTSGDYNEQFF. The CDR3, as DNA: TGTGCCAGCAGATCGACTAGCGGAGATTACAATGAGCAGTTCTTC.